This entry features one T cell receptor (beta chain) sequence. While infection was still active, Seattle patients were enrolled and then followed longitudinally. Assay used: immunoSEQ multiplex PCR; TCRdb lists only in-frame clones, some missing. The profile shows around 190,000 clones, roughly 84% of them singletons. The sample is drawn from a study of blood T cell repertoires in COVID-19. Looking at the study overall: COVID-19 samples collected from the United States, Italy and Spain covered acute and convalescent phases.

The CDR3 runs 15 residues. V gave up 4 bases and J gave up 4 bases, with 19 bases separating them. CDR1 SQVTM and CDR2 ANQGSEA come from the germline V gene. Input material: peripheral blood. This sequence was found in a man aged 50 to 60 with COVID-19, enrolled during active disease. The rearrangement links TRBV29-1 to TRBJ1-1; tentatively, D is TRBD1 (6 bases). The CDR3 DNA reads TGCAGCGTTGCGGTTTGGGGGCATTTTGGCACTGAAGCTTTCTTT. It is translated as CSVAVWGHFGTEAFF.